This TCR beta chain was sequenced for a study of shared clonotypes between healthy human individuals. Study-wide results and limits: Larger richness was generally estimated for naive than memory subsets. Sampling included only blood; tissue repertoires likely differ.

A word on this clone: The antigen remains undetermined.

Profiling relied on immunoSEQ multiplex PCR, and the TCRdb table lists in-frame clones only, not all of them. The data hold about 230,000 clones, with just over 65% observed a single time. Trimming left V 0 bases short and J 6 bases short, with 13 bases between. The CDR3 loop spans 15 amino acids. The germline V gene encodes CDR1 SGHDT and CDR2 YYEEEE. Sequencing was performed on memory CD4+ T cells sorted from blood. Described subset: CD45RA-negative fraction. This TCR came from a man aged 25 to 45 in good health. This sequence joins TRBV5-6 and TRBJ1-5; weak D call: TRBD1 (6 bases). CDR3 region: CASSLGGRGSQPQHF. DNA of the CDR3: TGTGCCAGCAGCTTGGGGGGCAGGGGAAGTCAGCCCCAGCATTTT.